These T cell receptor beta chains were read from a single sample in a study of regulatory T cells in long-lasting Graves disease. MiXCR, applied by TCRdb to the multiplex PCR reads, yields one record per CDR3 protein. This sample carries hundreds of thousands of distinct CDR3 sequences, around 30% of them seen once, and the ten largest clones take 40% to 50%. The specimen comprised peripheral blood mononuclear cells (PBMCs), sampled when the disease was refractory, from a patient treated with antithyroid drugs. Receptor source: a female donor with Graves disease. CDR3s include the opening cysteine and the closing phenylalanine or tryptophan. The order of the fields is V gene, J gene, CDR3 protein.

TRBV5-5	TRBJ1-2	CASSSPGQAGYTF
TRBV7-9	TRBJ2-1	CASSMDRGSSYNEQFF
TRBV18	TRBJ2-5	CASSPGLIETQYF
TRBV6-5	TRBJ1-2	CASSYPLGQGEYGYTF
TRBV12-3/TRBV12-4	TRBJ2-7	CASSLEGGGPYEQYF
TRBV5-5	TRBJ1-3	CASSSRGDWGNTIYF
TRBV4-1	TRBJ2-5	CASSHLQETQYF
TRBV6-1	TRBJ1-1	CASSALSGRGTEAFF
TRBV7-6	TRBJ1-1	CASSSTIGRNTEAFF
TRBV12-5	TRBJ2-2	CASEMTSGERYTGELFF
TRBV5-1	TRBJ1-2	CASSLVAGQTIYGYTF
TRBV11-2	TRBJ1-1	CASSPEDGDIYAEAFF
TRBV5-5	TRBJ1-1	CASSLNGEWGTEAFF
TRBV7-2	TRBJ2-7	CASSIQGPEQYF